Here is one TCR beta chain with its context. Its antigen remains unknown. This specimen belongs to a study of cytomegalovirus exposure and HLA in healthy donors. Study conclusions and caveats: Published work reported that the classifier diagnosed cytomegalovirus status with high specificity and sensitivity. Cytomegalovirus-associated TCR beta chains were listed, numbering some 170.

Germline V gene sequence: CDR1 SNHLY, CDR2 FYNNEI. With V trimmed by 7 bases and J by 6 bases, 6 bases remained unmatched. The CDR3 has 12 residues. Libraries were prepared by immunoSEQ multiplex PCR; TCRdb keeps only in-frame clonotypes and omits some of them. The profile covers about 56,000 clones, with 75% to 90% appearing a single time and more than 14% taken by the ten largest. V usage is TRBV2 and J usage is TRBJ2-7; TRBD2 aligns across 7 bases. This TCR derives from a woman younger than 35 in good health and CMV-seronegative. Source material: PBMCs. The CDR3 reads CASKGEGSEQYF. The DNA of the CDR3 is TGTGCCAGCAAAGGGGAGGGGTCCGAGCAGTACTTC.